These 30 T cell receptor beta chains came from one sample sequenced in a study of blood T cell repertoires in COVID-19. Clones were read by immunoSEQ multiplex PCR, and TCRdb kept only the in-frame ones, dropping some. This sample carries some 150,000 clones, approximately 80% of them seen once, and the ten largest clones take 1.5% to 2%. The source material was PBMCs or T cells enriched from blood (not recorded which). The receptor source for this set is a woman aged 18 to 35 who had been exposed to COVID-19.

The chain links TRBV19 to TRBJ1-6; TRBD1 aligns across 7 bases. The CDR3 loop spans 16 amino acids. V lost 4 bases to trimming and J lost 6 bases; unmatched junction nucleotides: 9. Germline V gene sequence: CDR1 LNHDA, CDR2 SQIVND (reference sequence). CDR3 protein: CASSTFDRVVNSPLHF. Written as DNA, the CDR3 is TGTGCCAGTAGTACCTTCGACAGGGTCGTTAATTCACCCCTCCACTTT.

There are many counts of this clone. The rearrangement uses TRBV19 and TRBJ2-1, with TRBD2 matching over 9 bases. The CDR3 loop spans 15 amino acids. With V trimmed by 5 bases and J by 4 bases, 6 bases remained unmatched. Germline V lookup: CDR1 LNHDA, CDR2 SQIVND (reference sequence). The DNA of the CDR3 is TGTGCCAGTAGTTCCCCGGGACTAGCATACAATGAGCAGTTCTTC. This translates into CASSSPGLAYNEQFF.

The CDR3 loop reads CASRPDSTEAFF. CDR3 DNA: TGTGCCAGCAGACCAGACAGCACTGAAGCTTTCTTT. This chain links TRBV6-5 with TRBJ1-1; D perhaps matches TRBD1 (5 bases). Germline values: CDR1 MNHEY, CDR2 SVGAGI. CDR3 length: 12 amino acids. V dropped 6 bases and J dropped 4 bases, with 9 bases sitting between them.

The chain joins TRBV3-1 (or the pseudogene TRBV3-2) to TRBJ1-1; possible D gene TRBD1, 6 bases. This CDR3 is 14 amino acids long. CDR1 LGHDT and CDR2 YNNKEL come from the germline V gene (reference sequence). Between the trimmed V and J ends, which lost 4 bases and 7 bases, there was a span of 16 bases. The CDR3 DNA reads TGTGCCAGCAGCCTATACCGGGACAAGGATGAAGCTTTCTTT. This translates into CASSLYRDKDEAFF.

The chain combines TRBV30 with TRBJ1-3; 10 nucleotides align to TRBD1. Per the germline V gene, CDR1 is GTSNPN and CDR2 is SVGIG (reference sequence). The CDR3 runs to 13 residues. J was trimmed by 9 bases and V by 2 bases; bases with no gene match: 4. The CDR3 region is CAWSPGQGRTIYF. Written as DNA, the CDR3 is TGTGCCTGGAGTCCGGGACAGGGGCGCACCATATATTTT. Supplemented by reference TRBV30 and TRBJ1-3, the full variable domain reads SQTIHQWPATLVQPVGSPLSLECTVEGTSNPNLYWYRQAAGRGLQLLFYSVGIGQISSEVPQNLSASRPQDRQFILSSKKLLLSDSGFYLCAWSPGQGRTIYFGEGSWLTVV.

The J gene is TRBJ2-1, the V gene TRBV4-1; 11 bases match TRBD2. The CDR3 loop spans 18 amino acids. Germline V lookup: CDR1 MGHRA, CDR2 YSYEKL. Trimming cost V 1 base and J 4 bases; bases outside gene matches: 9. The CDR3 nucleotides are TGCGCCAGCAGCCAAGGCAGTACCGGGACTAGCGGTTACAATGAGCAGTTCTTC. This translates into CASSQGSTGTSGYNEQFF.

The chain couples TRBV18 to TRBJ1-1; D not resolved. The germline gives CDR1 KGHSH, CDR2 LQKENI. Trimming pared 6 bases from V and 1 base from J, leaving 12 bases between. The CDR3 sequence is 14 residues long. This CDR3 reads CASSRNAGNTEAFF. The DNA for the CDR3 is TGTGCCAGCTCGCGAAATGCAGGGAACACTGAAGCTTTCTTT.

The table lists this clone with a count of one. The chain combines TRBV5-1 with TRBJ2-7; tentatively, D is TRBD1 (5 bases). The CDR3 is 16 amino acids. V lost 0 bases and J lost 5, with 18 bases in between. The germline gives CDR1 SGHRS, CDR2 YFSETQ. CDR3 loop: CASSLVLGVRLDEQYF. CDR3 coding DNA: TGCGCCAGCAGCTTGGTTTTAGGGGTCCGTCTGGACGAGCAGTACTTC.

Notes on this clone: Distinct nucleotide sequences in the sample also encode this CDR3. The CDR3 protein is CASSDQNTGELFF. The CDR3 nucleotides are TGCGCCAGCAGTGACCAGAACACCGGGGAGCTGTTTTTT. This rearrangement joins TRBV10-1 to TRBJ2-2; D is uncertain. Germline assignment: CDR1 WNHNN and CDR2 SYGVQD (reference sequence). V was cut by 3 bases and J by 1 base, with 3 bases left in between. This CDR3 comprises 13 residues.

V and J are TRBV19 and TRBJ2-1, with 7 positions matching TRBD2. CDR3 length equals 14 residues. Germline V gene lookup returns CDR1 LNHDA and CDR2 SQIVND (reference sequence). Germline trimming cut 10 bases from V and 6 bases from J; bases unmatched to any gene: 12. CDR3 loop: CATRWEGRSNEQFF. DNA for the CDR3: TGTGCCACCCGCTGGGAGGGCCGTTCCAATGAGCAGTTCTTC.

The chain has TRBV29-1 and TRBJ2-3, with 9 positions matching TRBD2. The CDR3 contains 15 residues. Germline V gene data show CDR1 as SQVTM and CDR2 as ANQGSEA. Unmatched junction bases numbered 7, after V lost 4 bases and J lost 2 bases. This CDR3 reads CSVVYLAGDTDTQYF. CDR3 DNA sequence: TGCAGCGTTGTATATTTAGCGGGGGACACAGATACGCAGTATTTT.

Here the CDR3 DNA reads TGTGCCAGCACGATGGAGCGGGAGTTACCCGGGGAGCTGTTTTTT. The encoded protein is CASTMERELPGELFF. V is TRBV28 and J is TRBJ2-2, with TRBD2 matching 8 bases. The CDR3 is made up of 15 amino acids. V lost 7 bases and J lost 6; bases outside the gene matches: 10. Germline CDR1 and CDR2: MDHEN and SYDVKM.

The chain uses TRBV27 and TRBJ1-4; no definite D call. The CDR3 spans 13 residues. From germline, CDR1 is MNHEY and CDR2 SMNVEV (reference sequence). Trimming removed 5 bases from V and 6 bases from J, with 10 bases in between. DNA of the CDR3: TGTGCCAGCAGTCGGGAGTACGATGAAAAACTGTTTTTT. It codes for CASSREYDEKLFF.

With regard to this clone: Other DNA sequences within the sample encode an identical CDR3. This sequence joins TRBV9 and TRBJ2-5; TRBD2 matches 7 bases. This CDR3 comprises 14 residues. The ends lost 0 bases at V and 5 bases at J; junction bases unmatched: 4. Germline V gene sequence: CDR1 SGDLS, CDR2 YYNGEE. CDR3 sequence: CASSVAGSGETQYF. CDR3 in DNA: TGTGCCAGCAGCGTAGCGGGTAGCGGGGAGACCCAGTACTTC.

This sequence joins TRBV7-5 and TRBJ2-5; the tabulated D call, TRBD2, remains unverified against the DNA. TRBV7-5 is marked as a pseudogene. This CDR3 has 14 residues. CDR3 DNA: TGTGCCAGCCGAACCGGGACTAGCGTCGAGACCCAGTACTTC. This sequence encodes CASRTGTSVETQYF.

The chain links TRBV7-3 to TRBJ1-1, with 7 bases aligning to TRBD1. The CDR3 covers 15 residues. Germline trimming cut 0 bases from V and 1 base from J; bases unmatched to any gene: 2. The germline V gene has CDR1 SGHTA and CDR2 FQGTGA. The DNA for the CDR3 is TGTGCCAGCAGCTTAACAGGGGGCCGGAACACTGAAGCTTTCTTT. Translated, it gives CASSLTGGRNTEAFF.

The chain joins TRBV28 to TRBJ2-3, with 12 bases fitting TRBD2. V shed 6 bases and J 6 bases; nucleotides not matched to a gene: 7. The germline CDR1 and CDR2 sequences are MDHEN and SYDVKM. The CDR3 is 15 amino acids. The CDR3 DNA reads TGTGCCAGCAGCCTAGCGGGAGGGCCAAAGGATACGCAGTATTTT. Its translation is CASSLAGGPKDTQYF.

V is TRBV19 and J is TRBJ1-4, with 10 bases lining up with TRBD1. CDR3 length equals 16 residues. The J segment lost 2 bases and the V segment lost 5 bases, leaving 5 bases of the junction unmatched. Germline CDR1 and CDR2: LNHDA and SQIVND (reference sequence). CDR3 bases: TGTGCCAGTAGTGTGACAGGGGGCGCGACTAATGAAAAACTGTTTTTT. Its protein is CASSVTGGATNEKLFF.

The chain uses TRBV27 and TRBJ2-7; 7 nucleotides line up with TRBD1. V lost 6 bases to trimming and J lost 0 bases; unmatched junction nucleotides: 8. The CDR3 has 15 residues. Germline CDR1 reads MNHEY; CDR2 reads SMNVEV (reference sequence). DNA of the CDR3: TGTGCCAGCAGATCCTCCGGGACAGTCTCCTACGAGCAGTACTTC. Residues: CASRSSGTVSYEQYF.

The J gene is TRBJ2-1, the V gene TRBV10-1; a weak D match, TRBD1 (6 bases). The length of the CDR3 is 13 residues. V lost 6 bases and J lost 7, with 13 bases in between. Germline CDR1 reads WNHNN; CDR2 reads SYGVQD (reference sequence). This chain's CDR3 is CASSPGQLNEQFF. The CDR3 DNA follows: TGCGCCAGCAGCCCTGGACAGTTGAATGAGCAGTTCTTC.

The chain is built from TRBV4-3 and TRBJ2-5, with D possibly being TRBD2 (5 bases). Germline V CDR1 and CDR2: LGHNA, YSLEER. Trimming took 0 bases from V and 3 from J, leaving 11 bases between them. CDR3 size: 15 residues. The CDR3 region has the DNA TGCGCCAGCAGCCAAGATCATACTAGAAAAGAGACCCAGTACTTC. Encoded protein: CASSQDHTRKETQYF.

V is TRBV2 and J is TRBJ1-5, with 7 bases fitting TRBD1. Germline CDR1 is SNHLY and CDR2 is FYNNEI. V lost 4 bases, J lost 6 bases, and 6 bases stayed unmatched. This CDR3 has 14 residues. The CDR3 nucleotides read TGTGCCAGCAGTGTTACAGGGGTGAGTCAGCCCCAGCATTTT. Protein product: CASSVTGVSQPQHF.

This clone was seen once. The genes are TRBV6-6 and TRBJ1-5; D not certain. The germline gives CDR1 MNHNY, CDR2 SVGAGI (reference sequence). The CDR3 length is 15 residues. The V end lost 7 bases, the J end lost 3 bases, and 16 bases lay between the germline ends. CDR3 residues: CASNPGEGPNQPQHF. DNA for the CDR3: TGTGCCAGCAACCCCGGGGAAGGGCCCAATCAGCCCCAGCATTTT.

V and J are TRBV12-3 or TRBV12-4 and TRBJ2-7; possibly TRBD1 for D (6 bases). With 6 bases removed from V and 3 bases from J, the gap between germline ends came to 12 bases. The CDR3 is 13 residues long. CDR3 in amino acids: CASRSARGYEQYF. The CDR3 bases are TGTGCCAGCAGAAGCGCCAGGGGCTACGAGCAGTACTTC.

The rearrangement links TRBV27 to TRBJ2-6; unclear D gene. This CDR3 has 15 amino acids. Germline CDR1 reads MNHEY; CDR2 reads SMNVEV (reference sequence). The V and J ends lost 8 bases and 2 bases respectively, with 13 bases between them. CDR3 residues: CASPEDPTGANVLTF. The CDR3 nucleotides are TGTGCCAGCCCCGAGGATCCAACTGGGGCCAACGTCCTGACTTTC.

The genes are TRBV9 and TRBJ2-6; D not certain. CDR1 and CDR2 from the germline V gene are SGDLS and YYNGEE. The CDR3 has 17 amino acids. V lost 4 bases, J lost 3 bases, and 17 bases lay in between. DNA of the CDR3: TGTGCCAGCAGCCGAAATCTTATAGTGAGTGGGGCCAACGTCCTGACTTTC. Its protein product is CASSRNLIVSGANVLTF.

The V and J genes are TRBV4-1 and TRBJ1-1; maybe TRBD1 (5 bases). The ends were cut back, 0 bases at V and 5 bases at J, with 13 bases in the middle. This CDR3 comprises 15 residues. CDR1 and CDR2 from the germline V gene are MGHRA and YSYEKL. CDR3 sequence: CASSQEGAGRTEAFF. The CDR3 DNA is TGCGCCAGCAGCCAAGAAGGGGCCGGGAGGACTGAAGCTTTCTTT.

The count of this clone is one. V gene TRBV12-3 or TRBV12-4 combines with J gene TRBJ2-2; tentatively, D is TRBD2 (5 bases). Trimming shortened V by 8 bases and J by 1 base, and 8 bases separated the two germline ends. The length of the CDR3 is 13 residues. In DNA, the CDR3 is TGTGCCAGCCCCGAGGGGAACACCGGGGAGCTGTTTTTT. This codes for CASPEGNTGELFF.

The CDR3, as DNA: TGTGCCCGAATCACTAGCGGGGAGAAATACGAGCAGTACTTC. Its translation is CARITSGEKYEQYF. The chain is built from TRBV5-3 and TRBJ2-7; 10 bases match TRBD2. TRBV5-3 is given ORF status, its function remaining uncertain. Losses at the gene ends were 10 bases for V and 4 bases for J; bases not matched to a gene: 11. This CDR3 is 14 amino acids long.

Only one count was recorded for this clone. The rearrangement uses TRBV7-2 and TRBJ2-3, with 10 bases identical to TRBD1. Trimming cost V 0 bases and J 5 bases; bases outside gene matches: 8. The CDR3 consists of 17 residues. CDR1 SGHTA and CDR2 FQGNSA come from the germline V gene. CDR3 sequence: CASSLARTGGVLDTQYF. The CDR3 bases are TGTGCCAGCAGCTTAGCGCGGACAGGGGGGGTTTTAGATACGCAGTATTTT.